This entry lists 32 T cell receptor beta chains sequenced from one sample in a study of blood T cell repertoires in COVID-19. Some clones are missing from TCRdb's copy, which holds only in-frame ones; the method was immunoSEQ multiplex PCR. The table lists fewer than 85,000 clones, 85% of them singletons. The sample comprised peripheral blood. The receptors were gathered from an elderly man with acute or convalescent COVID-19.

The gene calls are TRBV5-5 and TRBJ2-1, with 10 bases that match TRBD2. This CDR3 spans 17 amino acids. V was clipped by 4 bases and J by 2 bases; unmatched bases: 9. Germline V gives CDR1 SGHKS, CDR2 YYEKEE (reference sequence). The CDR3 spells CASSPTLAGAAYNEQFF. The DNA of the CDR3 is TGTGCCAGCAGCCCTACCCTAGCGGGGGCCGCCTACAATGAGCAGTTCTTC.

This sequence joins TRBV11-2 and TRBJ2-3; 10 nucleotides agree with TRBD2. The CDR3 consists of 15 residues. V shed 7 bases and J 3 bases; nucleotides not matched to a gene: 7. The germline gives CDR1 SGHAT, CDR2 FQNNGV. CDR3 sequence reads: CASTKAGGHTDTQYF. CDR3 nucleotides: TGTGCCAGCACCAAAGCGGGAGGGCATACAGATACGCAGTATTTT.

The table lists this clone with a few counts. This chain connects TRBV2 to TRBJ1-6; TRBD1 matches 10 bases. The CDR3 has 16 residues. Per the germline V gene, CDR1 is SNHLY and CDR2 is FYNNEI. With 4 bases clipped from V and 6 bases from J, the junction kept 6 bases outside the gene matches. The CDR3 nucleotides read TGTGCCAGCAGTGGACAGGGGGCGCGGAGTAATTCACCCCTCCACTTT. Its protein product is CASSGQGARSNSPLHF.

The DNA of the CDR3 is TGTGCCAGCAGCTTAAGTTCAGGGGACAATCAGCCCCAGCATTTT. It yields the protein CASSLSSGDNQPQHF. This chain connects TRBV7-2 to TRBJ1-5; possible D gene TRBD1, 6 bases. V was cut by 2 bases and J by 3 bases, with 11 bases left in between. The germline V gene has CDR1 SGHTA and CDR2 FQGNSA. CDR3 length: 15 residues. Together with reference TRBV7-2 and TRBJ1-5, the CDR3 gives the full variable domain: GAGVSQSPSNKVTEKGKDVELRCDPISGHTALYWYRQSLGQGLEFLIYFQGNSAPDKSGLPSDRFSAERTGGSVSTLTIQRTQQEDSAVYLCASSLSSGDNQPQHFGDGTRLSIL.

V and J are TRBV5-1 and TRBJ2-3; 8 bases are shared with TRBD2. The CDR3 runs 14 residues. With V trimmed by 2 bases and J by 3 bases, 2 bases remained unmatched. Germline CDR1 SGHRS, CDR2 YFSETQ. The CDR3 sequence: CASSLGTRTDTQYF. CDR3 nucleotides: TGCGCCAGCAGCTTAGGGACTAGAACAGATACGCAGTATTTT.

This clone appeared once. This rearrangement joins TRBV6-6 to TRBJ1-6; D call uncertain. With 3 bases removed from V and 6 bases from J, the gap between germline ends came to 9 bases. Per germline, CDR1 MNHNY and CDR2 SVGAGI (reference sequence). There are 14 residues in the CDR3. The CDR3 DNA reads TGTGCCAGCAGTTATGGTCAGGTTAATTCACCCCTCCACTTT. It specifies CASSYGQVNSPLHF.

The rearrangement uses TRBV5-1 and TRBJ1-5; 10 bases agree with TRBD1. Looked up from germline, CDR1 is SGHRS and CDR2 is YFSETQ. V lost 0 bases to trimming and J lost 5 bases; unmatched junction nucleotides: 2. The CDR3 totals 15 residues. The CDR3 region has the DNA TGCGCCAGCAGCTTGGCGGGGACAGGGGATCAGCCCCAGCATTTT. This sequence encodes CASSLAGTGDQPQHF.

This rearrangement joins TRBV11-3 to TRBJ2-1; TRBD1 matches at 12 bases. The CDR3 extends over 15 amino acids. Germline CDR1 is SGHNT and CDR2 is YENEEA. V lost 5 bases to trimming and J lost 7 bases; unmatched junction nucleotides: 6. CDR3 in DNA: TGTGCCAGCAGCCTGGGACAGGGGGCACGGAATGAGCAGTTCTTC. Protein: CASSLGQGARNEQFF.

The chain employs TRBV25-1 and TRBJ1-6; D is ambiguous. CDR1 is MGHDK, CDR2 SYGVNS, per germline. V was trimmed by 2 bases and J by 9 bases, leaving 14 bases between them. This CDR3 has 15 amino acids. The CDR3 loop is CASSEGSGWGSPLHF. The CDR3 nucleotides read TGTGCCAGCAGTGAAGGGTCGGGGTGGGGTTCACCCCTCCACTTT.

This rearrangement joins TRBV4-1 to TRBJ2-2, with D perhaps TRBD2 (6 bases). The V gene lost 7 bases and the J gene lost 0 bases, with 24 bases spanning the gap. In germline, CDR1 is MGHRA, CDR2 YSYEKL. The CDR3 is 19 residues long. In nucleotides, the CDR3 is TGCGCCAGCACCGAAGAAGGGGATGGGTGGGGGGCGAACACCGGGGAGCTGTTTTTT. Its protein product is CASTEEGDGWGANTGELFF.

The CDR3 DNA reads TGTGCCTGGTGTAGCGGGGGGGCAGATACGCAGTATTTT. Its protein is CAWCSGGADTQYF. The gene calls are TRBV30 and TRBJ2-3, with 11 bases that match TRBD2. Trimming removed 5 bases from V and 4 bases from J; junction bases left unmatched: 2. Germline values: CDR1 GTSNPN, CDR2 SVGIG (reference sequence). CDR3 length: 13 residues.

V gene TRBV6-5 combines with J gene TRBJ1-2, with 10 bases matching TRBD1. Germline V lookup: CDR1 MNHEY, CDR2 SVGAGI. Trimming removed 6 bases from V and 7 bases from J; junction bases left unmatched: 11. The CDR3 covers 15 residues. This CDR3 reads CASRAAGTGVLGYTF. DNA of the CDR3: TGTGCCAGCAGGGCAGCCGGGACAGGGGTTCTTGGCTACACCTTC.

The V gene is TRBV27, the J gene TRBJ2-3; no clear D. CDR1 is MNHEY, CDR2 SMNVEV, per germline (reference sequence). Trimming pared 6 bases from V and 0 bases from J, leaving 10 bases between. CDR3 size: 14 residues. The CDR3 loop is CASRVALSTDTQYF. In DNA, the CDR3 is TGTGCCAGCAGGGTAGCCCTTAGCACAGATACGCAGTATTTT.

Concerning this clone: Its ends do not fully match the called genes, so a read error is possible. This sequence joins TRBV29-1 and TRBJ1-1, with TRBD1 matching 7 bases. The V gene's germline CDR1 is SQVTM and CDR2 ANQGSEA. This CDR3 is built from 12 residues. The CDR3 DNA follows: TGCAGCGGTGAAGGGGACAGAGGTGAAGCTTTCTTT. As protein: CSGEGDRGEAFF.

The chain uses TRBV5-1 and TRBJ2-1, with D hard to call. The V end was cut by 2 bases, the J end by 7 bases, with 13 bases between. The CDR3 extends over 14 amino acids. Germline lookup yields CDR1 SGHRS and CDR2 YFSETQ. Here the CDR3 reads CASSFSPQENEQFF. The DNA for the CDR3 is TGCGCCAGCAGCTTCTCGCCCCAAGAGAATGAGCAGTTCTTC.

The V gene is TRBV11-2, the J gene TRBJ2-6; 8 positions agree with TRBD1. Trimming took 4 bases from V and 3 from J; bases not matched to a gene: 5. This CDR3 spans 16 amino acids. The germline CDR1 and CDR2 sequences are SGHAT and FQNNGV. The CDR3 DNA is TGTGCCAGCAGCTCTCAGGGGGCGCTTGGGGCCAACGTCCTGACTTTC. Translation gives CASSSQGALGANVLTF.

This sequence joins TRBV6-5 and TRBJ1-2; 8 bases agree with TRBD1. Per germline, CDR1 MNHEY and CDR2 SVGAGI. The CDR3 runs 15 residues. V lost 5 bases and J lost 4; bases outside the gene matches: 9. The chain's CDR3 is CASSTEQGGLYGYTF. CDR3 DNA sequence: TGTGCCAGCAGTACGGAACAGGGGGGACTCTATGGCTACACCTTC.

The genes are TRBV11-3 and TRBJ2-2; no reliable D call. Germline CDR1 is SGHNT and CDR2 is YENEEA. The CDR3 has 12 amino acids. V lost 4 bases, J lost 3 bases, and 3 bases lay in between. In nucleotides, the CDR3 is TGTGCCAGCAGCTCTTACACCGGGGAGCTGTTTTTT. Amino acid sequence: CASSSYTGELFF.

This chain's CDR3 is CASSMTGGGAFRDEQFF. The CDR3 DNA reads TGTGCCAGTAGTATGACGGGCGGGGGGGCCTTTCGGGATGAGCAGTTCTTC. The chain uses TRBV19 and TRBJ2-1; 9 nucleotides match TRBD2. CDR1 is LNHDA and CDR2 is SQIVND in the germline V gene (reference sequence). The CDR3 extends over 17 amino acids. V dropped 3 bases and J dropped 8; count of bases not matched to a gene: 14.

The chain has TRBV3-1 (or the pseudogene TRBV3-2) and TRBJ2-7, with 7 nucleotides matching TRBD2. The CDR3 length is 15 residues. V dropped 1 base and J dropped 1; count of bases not matched to a gene: 4. CDR1 and CDR2 from the germline V gene are LGHDT and YNNKEL (reference sequence). CDR3 loop: CASSQGASGSYEQYF. The CDR3 nucleotides read TGTGCCAGCAGCCAAGGGGCTAGCGGATCCTACGAGCAGTACTTC.

V and J are TRBV5-1 and TRBJ1-1, with a tentative D call TRBD1 (6 bases). The V gene's germline CDR1 is SGHRS and CDR2 YFSETQ. This CDR3 contains 16 residues. V lost 4 bases to trimming and J lost 5 bases, with 21 bases between them. The CDR3 DNA reads TGCGCCAGCAGCCCGCTCGTCCCAGGGGAAGGGACTGAAGCTTTCTTT. Encoded protein: CASSPLVPGEGTEAFF.

J is TRBJ2-5 and V is TRBV5-4; TRBD1 is a possible D gene (6 bases). The germline V and J ends were trimmed by 1 base and 5 bases, with 15 bases remaining between them. Germline CDR1 is SGHNT and CDR2 is YYREEE (reference sequence). This CDR3 region has 15 residues. Here the CDR3 DNA reads TGTGCCAGCAGCTTGTGGACACAGGGTGGGGAGACCCAGTACTTC. It yields the protein CASSLWTQGGETQYF.

V and J are TRBV5-4 and TRBJ1-2; the D gene is possibly TRBD1 (5 bases). Germline values: CDR1 SGHNT, CDR2 YYREEE (reference sequence). CDR3 length: 15 residues. Between the trimmed V and J ends, which lost 4 bases and 1 base, there was a span of 14 bases. DNA of the CDR3: TGTGCCAGCAGCCAGCAGCCGGGACTTAACTATGGCTACACCTTC. Protein sequence: CASSQQPGLNYGYTF.

This clone was counted a few times. The rearrangement uses TRBV19 and TRBJ1-4, with 10 bases identical to TRBD1. Germline CDR1 and CDR2: LNHDA and SQIVND (reference sequence). The CDR3 covers 15 residues. V dropped 5 bases and J dropped 6; count of bases not matched to a gene: 6. CDR3 sequence reads: CASSLSGTGDEKLFF. The CDR3 coding sequence is TGTGCCAGTAGTCTTTCCGGGACAGGGGATGAAAAACTGTTTTTT.

The chain joins TRBV19 to TRBJ2-7, with 8 bases aligning to TRBD1. The CDR3 consists of 15 residues. Germline CDR1 LNHDA, CDR2 SQIVND (reference sequence). V lost 3 bases to trimming and J lost 3 bases; unmatched junction nucleotides: 7. The CDR3 region has the DNA TGTGCCAGTAGTATTTCTTGGACAGGGTACTACGAGCAGTACTTC. Amino acid sequence: CASSISWTGYYEQYF.

V is TRBV5-4 and J is TRBJ2-1, with 12 bases lining up with TRBD2. Losses at the gene ends were 4 bases for V and 3 bases for J; bases not matched to a gene: 2. The germline CDR1 and CDR2 sequences are SGHNT and YYREEE (reference sequence). The CDR3 runs 15 residues. The CDR3 reads CASSLGLAGYNEQFF. CDR3 DNA: TGTGCCAGCAGCCTGGGACTAGCGGGCTACAATGAGCAGTTCTTC.

V usage is TRBV4-2 and J usage is TRBJ1-1, with D possibly matching TRBD1 (6 bases). Trimming removed 1 base at V and 1 base at J, with 13 bases between. This CDR3 comprises 16 residues. Germline V gives CDR1 LGHNA, CDR2 YNFKEQ. In DNA form, the CDR3 reads TGTGCCAGCAGCCAAGCCCACAGGGAGGGGAACACTGAAGCTTTCTTT. It encodes CASSQAHREGNTEAFF.

V usage is TRBV9 and J usage is TRBJ2-3, with unresolved D. CDR3 length: 16 amino acids. Germline CDR1 is SGDLS and CDR2 is YYNGEE. Trimming took off 3 bases at V and 1 base at J, with 15 bases between the two ends. For the CDR3, the DNA is TGTGCCAGCAGCGATGGAACCCAGGTTCGCACAGATACGCAGTATTTT. It codes for CASSDGTQVRTDTQYF.

The rearrangement uses TRBV24-1 and TRBJ2-1; the match to TRBD1 covers 9 bases. CDR1 is KGHDR and CDR2 is SFDVKD in the germline V gene. This CDR3 contains 18 residues. V lost 4 bases, J lost 1 base, and 10 bases stayed unmatched. The CDR3 here is CATSENPGQGLSYNEQFF. Written as DNA, the CDR3 is TGTGCCACCAGTGAAAATCCGGGACAGGGTTTATCCTACAATGAGCAGTTCTTC.

The J gene is TRBJ2-5, the V gene TRBV27; weak D call: TRBD2 (5 bases). Judging by the DNA end, TRBJ2-7 fits better; the J call may be wrong. Germline loops: CDR1 MNHEY, CDR2 SMNVEV (reference sequence). CDR3 length: 13 residues. In nucleotides, the CDR3 is TGTGCCAGTTGCCCCCCGGGATCCTACGAGCAGTACTTC. It codes for CASCPPGSYEQYF.

The genes are TRBV2 and TRBJ2-5; D is unclear. The germline V and J ends were trimmed by 5 bases and 5 bases, with 9 bases remaining between them. The CDR3 covers 12 residues. Per germline, CDR1 SNHLY and CDR2 FYNNEI. The CDR3: CASSSFEETQYF. For the CDR3, the DNA is TGTGCCAGCAGTAGTTTCGAGGAGACCCAGTACTTC.

CDR3 DNA sequence: TGTGCCAGTAGTAACGGACAGGGCTACGAGCAGTACTTC. This codes for CASSNGQGYEQYF. V and J are TRBV19 and TRBJ2-7, with 8 bases that match TRBD1. The CDR3 sequence is 13 residues long. The germline V gene encodes CDR1 LNHDA and CDR2 SQIVND (reference sequence). V trimming: 4 bases; J trimming: 3 bases; junction bases outside the gene matches: 2. Full variable domain (remainder filled in from reference TRBV19 and TRBJ2-7): DGGITQSPKYLFRKEGQNVTLSCEQNLNHDAMYWYRQDPGQGLRLIYYSQIVNDFQKGDIAEGYSVSREKKESFPLTVTSAQKNPTAFYLCASSNGQGYEQYFGPGTRLTVT.